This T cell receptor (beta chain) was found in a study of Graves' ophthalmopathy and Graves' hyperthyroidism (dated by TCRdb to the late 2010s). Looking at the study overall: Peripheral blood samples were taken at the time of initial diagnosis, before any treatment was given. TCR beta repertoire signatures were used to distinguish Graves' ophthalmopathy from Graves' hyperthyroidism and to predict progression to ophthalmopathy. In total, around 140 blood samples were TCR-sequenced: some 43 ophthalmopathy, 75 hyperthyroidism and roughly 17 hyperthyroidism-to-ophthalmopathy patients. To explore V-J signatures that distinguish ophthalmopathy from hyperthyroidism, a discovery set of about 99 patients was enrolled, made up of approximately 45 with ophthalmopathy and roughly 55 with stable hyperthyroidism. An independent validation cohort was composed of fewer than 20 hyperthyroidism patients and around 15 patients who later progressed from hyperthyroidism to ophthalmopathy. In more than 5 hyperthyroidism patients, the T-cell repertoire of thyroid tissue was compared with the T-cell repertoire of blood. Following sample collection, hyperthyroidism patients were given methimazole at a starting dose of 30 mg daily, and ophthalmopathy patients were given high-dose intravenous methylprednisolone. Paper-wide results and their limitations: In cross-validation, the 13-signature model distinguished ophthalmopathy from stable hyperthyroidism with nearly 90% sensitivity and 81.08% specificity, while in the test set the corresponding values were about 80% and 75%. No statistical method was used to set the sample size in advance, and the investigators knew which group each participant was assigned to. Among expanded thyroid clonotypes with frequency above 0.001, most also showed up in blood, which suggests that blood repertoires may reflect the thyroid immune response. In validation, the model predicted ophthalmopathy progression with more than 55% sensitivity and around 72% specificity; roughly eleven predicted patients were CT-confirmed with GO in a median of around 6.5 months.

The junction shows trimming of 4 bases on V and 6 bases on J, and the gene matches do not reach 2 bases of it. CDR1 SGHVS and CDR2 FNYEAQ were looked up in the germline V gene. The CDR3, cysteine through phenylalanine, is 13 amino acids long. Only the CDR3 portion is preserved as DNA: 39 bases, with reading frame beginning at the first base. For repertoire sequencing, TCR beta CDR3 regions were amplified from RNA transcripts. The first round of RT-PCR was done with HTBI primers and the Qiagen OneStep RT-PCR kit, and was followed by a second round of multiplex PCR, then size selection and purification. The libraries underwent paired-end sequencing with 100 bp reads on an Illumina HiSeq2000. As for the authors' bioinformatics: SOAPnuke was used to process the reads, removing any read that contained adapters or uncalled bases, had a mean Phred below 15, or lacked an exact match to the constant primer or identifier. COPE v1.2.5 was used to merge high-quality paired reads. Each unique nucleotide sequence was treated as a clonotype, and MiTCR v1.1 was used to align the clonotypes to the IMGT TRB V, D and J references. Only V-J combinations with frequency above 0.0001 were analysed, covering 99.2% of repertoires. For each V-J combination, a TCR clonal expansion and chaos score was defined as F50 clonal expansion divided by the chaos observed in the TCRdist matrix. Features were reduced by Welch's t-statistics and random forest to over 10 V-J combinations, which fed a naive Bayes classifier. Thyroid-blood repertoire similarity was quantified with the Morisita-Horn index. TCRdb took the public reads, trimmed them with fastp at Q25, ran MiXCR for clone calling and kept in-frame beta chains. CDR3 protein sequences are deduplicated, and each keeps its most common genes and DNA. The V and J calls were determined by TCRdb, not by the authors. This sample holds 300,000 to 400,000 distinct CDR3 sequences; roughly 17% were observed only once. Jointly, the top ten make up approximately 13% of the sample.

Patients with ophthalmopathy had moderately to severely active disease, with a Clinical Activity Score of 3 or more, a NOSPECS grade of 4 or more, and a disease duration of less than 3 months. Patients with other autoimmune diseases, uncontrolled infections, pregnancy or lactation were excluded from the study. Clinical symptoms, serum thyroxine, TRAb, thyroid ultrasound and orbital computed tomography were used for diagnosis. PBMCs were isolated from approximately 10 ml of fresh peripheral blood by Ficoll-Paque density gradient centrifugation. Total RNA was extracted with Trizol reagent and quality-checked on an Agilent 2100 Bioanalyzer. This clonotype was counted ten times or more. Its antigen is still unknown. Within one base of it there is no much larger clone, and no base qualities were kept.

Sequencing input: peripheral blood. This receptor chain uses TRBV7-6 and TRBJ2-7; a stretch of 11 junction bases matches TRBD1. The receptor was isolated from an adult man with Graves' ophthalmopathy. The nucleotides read TGTGCCAGCAGCTACGGGACAGGGGGCGAGCAGTACTTC. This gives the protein CASSYGTGGEQYF. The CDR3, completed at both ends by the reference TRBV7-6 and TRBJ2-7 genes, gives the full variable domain GAGVSQSPRYKVTKRGQDVALRCDPISGHVSLYWYRQALGQGPEFLTYFNYEAQQDKSGLPNDRFSAERPEGSISTLTIQRTEQRDSAMYRCASSYGTGGEQYFGPGTRLTVT.